These 12 T cell receptor beta chains share one sample of origin, sequenced in a study of blood T cell repertoires in COVID-19. Assay: immunoSEQ multiplex PCR; the TCRdb copy retains only in-frame clones and omits some. The sample lists 350,000 or so clones, about 90% occurring once. Sequenced: PBMCs or T cells enriched from blood (not recorded which). The receptors stem from a woman aged 25 to 39 who had recovered from COVID-19.

This chain joins TRBV24-1 and TRBJ1-1, with D possibly TRBD1 on 5 matching bases. CDR3 length: 13 amino acids. Deletions cut 12 bases from V and 3 bases from J, with 16 bases between. The germline CDR1 and CDR2 sequences are KGHDR and SFDVKD. The CDR3 loop reads CAASTAGDTEAFF. CDR3 nucleotides: TGTGCCGCGTCAACAGCGGGGGACACTGAAGCTTTCTTT.

This clone has only a few counts. J is TRBJ2-7 and V is TRBV5-4, with 7 nucleotides matching TRBD1. Looked up from germline, CDR1 is SGHNT and CDR2 is YYREEE (reference sequence). The CDR3 runs 14 residues. With 0 bases clipped from V and 4 bases from J, the junction kept 4 bases outside the gene matches. In nucleotides, the CDR3 is TGTGCCAGCAGCTTGGACAGGGGCAGGTACGAGCAGTACTTC. It yields the protein CASSLDRGRYEQYF.

The rearrangement links TRBV6-5 to TRBJ2-2; TRBD1 is a possible D gene (6 bases). In germline, CDR1 is MNHEY, CDR2 SVGAGI. Trimming pared 8 bases from V and 6 bases from J, leaving 19 bases between. The CDR3 length is 15 residues. CDR3 in amino acids: CASGTGQVVPGELFF. The DNA for the CDR3 is TGTGCCAGCGGTACAGGGCAGGTGGTTCCCGGGGAGCTGTTTTTT.

The chain combines TRBV6-1 with TRBJ1-6, with unresolved D. Trimming took off 2 bases at V and 3 bases at J, with 11 bases between the two ends. Germline V gives CDR1 MNHNS, CDR2 SASEGT. CDR3 size: 16 residues. The CDR3 sequence is CASSESGGYYNSPLHF. CDR3 coding DNA: TGTGCCAGCAGTGAAAGTGGCGGGTACTATAATTCACCCCTCCACTTT.

The V and J genes are TRBV7-9 and TRBJ2-1; 11 bases are shared with TRBD1. CDR3 length equals 17 residues. CDR1 and CDR2 from the germline V gene are SEHNR and FQNEAQ (reference sequence). The V segment lost 5 bases and the J segment 7 bases; nucleotides outside the gene matches: 13. The CDR3 DNA sequence: TGTGCCAGCAGCGAGTCAATTTTCCGGGACAGGGGGAATGAGCAGTTCTTC. This translates into CASSESIFRDRGNEQFF.

Within the sample, this clone is medium-sized. The chain is built from TRBV7-6 and TRBJ1-1; the D gene is possibly TRBD1 (5 bases). Germline V gives CDR1 SGHVS, CDR2 FNYEAQ. The CDR3 totals 15 residues. Trimming left V 0 bases short and J 1 base short, with 9 bases between. In DNA, the CDR3 is TGTGCCAGCAGCTTAGCGCTGGGGGGGAACACTGAAGCTTTCTTT. This codes for CASSLALGGNTEAFF.

V usage is TRBV10-3 and J usage is TRBJ1-5; 7 nucleotides line up with TRBD1. This CDR3 is built from 15 residues. Per germline, CDR1 ENHRY and CDR2 SYGVKD. The V segment lost 6 bases and the J segment 1 base; nucleotides outside the gene matches: 6. CDR3 sequence (DNA): TGTGCCATCAGCGCCGGGACAGCAAGCAATCAGCCCCAGCATTTT. Encoded protein: CAISAGTASNQPQHF.

The chain couples TRBV14 to TRBJ2-3; 7 bases fit TRBD1. In germline, CDR1 is SGHDN, CDR2 FVKESK. V gave up 1 base and J gave up 3 bases; unmatched junction bases: 16. The CDR3 totals 19 residues. In nucleotides, the CDR3 is TGTGCCAGCAGCCAAGGCCGAAGCAAGGGGGCTAGTTGGACAGATACGCAGTATTTT. As protein: CASSQGRSKGASWTDTQYF.

The chain couples TRBV27 to TRBJ2-1; 8 nucleotides agree with TRBD2. The CDR3 extends over 16 amino acids. The trim removed 0 bases at V and 1 base at J, leaving 2 bases unmatched. Germline V gene data show CDR1 as MNHEY and CDR2 as SMNVEV (reference sequence). The CDR3 region is CASSLSTSASYNEQFF. The DNA of the CDR3 is TGTGCCAGCAGTTTATCGACTAGCGCATCCTACAATGAGCAGTTCTTC.

This clone has a handful of counts. The chain has TRBV4-1 and TRBJ1-5, with D hard to call. Germline-derived CDR1 and CDR2 are MGHRA and YSYEKL. The CDR3 is made up of 14 amino acids. V shed 1 base and J shed 2 bases, with 6 bases lying between them. As DNA, the CDR3 is TGCGCCAGCAGCCAAGGGAGGGGCAATCAGCCCCAGCATTTT. This encodes CASSQGRGNQPQHF.

The chain carries TRBV5-1 and TRBJ2-2; 9 bases agree with TRBD1. The CDR3 spans 15 residues. Germline trimming cut 5 bases from V and 6 bases from J; bases unmatched to any gene: 8. Germline assignment: CDR1 SGHRS and CDR2 YFSETQ. The CDR3 DNA reads as TGCGCCAGCAGGCCCGGGACAGGGTCGGCCGGGGAGCTGTTTTTT. Translation gives CASRPGTGSAGELFF.

This chain connects TRBV11-2 to TRBJ2-2; possible D gene TRBD2, 6 bases. Germline CDR1 and CDR2: SGHAT and FQNNGV. This CDR3 has 16 amino acids. Between the trimmed V and J ends, which lost 5 bases and 5 bases, there was a span of 18 bases. The CDR3 spells CASSPLGGTVTGELFF. CDR3 nucleotides: TGTGCCAGCAGCCCTCTGGGGGGTACTGTAACCGGGGAGCTGTTTTTT.